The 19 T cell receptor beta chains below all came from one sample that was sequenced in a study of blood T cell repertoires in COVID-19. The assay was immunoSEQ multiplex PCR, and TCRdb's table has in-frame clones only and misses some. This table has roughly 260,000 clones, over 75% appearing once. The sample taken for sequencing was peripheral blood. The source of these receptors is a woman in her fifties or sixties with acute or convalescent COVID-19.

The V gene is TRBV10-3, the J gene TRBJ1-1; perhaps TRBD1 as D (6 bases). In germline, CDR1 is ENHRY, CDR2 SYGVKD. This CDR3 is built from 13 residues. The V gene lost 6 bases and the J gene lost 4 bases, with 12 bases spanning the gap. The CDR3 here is CAIRQGEGTEAFF. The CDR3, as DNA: TGTGCCATCAGACAGGGTGAGGGCACTGAAGCTTTCTTT.

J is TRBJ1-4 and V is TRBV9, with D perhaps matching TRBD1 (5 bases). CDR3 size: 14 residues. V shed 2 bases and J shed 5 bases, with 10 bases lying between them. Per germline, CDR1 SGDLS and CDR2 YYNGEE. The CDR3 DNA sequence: TGTGCCAGCAGCGTTTGGGGCAGAAATGAAAAACTGTTTTTT. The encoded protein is CASSVWGRNEKLFF.

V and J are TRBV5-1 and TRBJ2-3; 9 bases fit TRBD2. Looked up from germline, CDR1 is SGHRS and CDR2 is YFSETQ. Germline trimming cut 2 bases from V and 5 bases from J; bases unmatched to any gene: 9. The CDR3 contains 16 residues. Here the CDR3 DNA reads TGCGCCAGCAGCTTAGATAGCGGGAGTCAAATAGATACGCAGTATTTT. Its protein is CASSLDSGSQIDTQYF. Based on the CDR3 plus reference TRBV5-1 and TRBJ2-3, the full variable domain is KAGVTQTPRYLIKTRGQQVTLSCSPISGHRSVSWYQQTPGQGLQFLFEYFSETQRNKGNFPGRFSGRQFSNSRSEMNVSTLELGDSALYLCASSLDSGSQIDTQYFGPGTRLTVL.

The CDR3 nucleotides read TGCGCCAGCAGCTTGACAGGGGCGAGCTCTGGAAACACCATATATTTT. This gives the protein CASSLTGASSGNTIYF. The chain links TRBV5-1 to TRBJ1-3; 7 nucleotides line up with TRBD1. J was trimmed by 0 bases and V by 1 base; bases with no gene match: 4. The CDR3 is 16 amino acids. The germline V gene has CDR1 SGHRS and CDR2 YFSETQ. Looking up the rest from reference TRBV5-1 and TRBJ1-3 gives the full variable domain: KAGVTQTPRYLIKTRGQQVTLSCSPISGHRSVSWYQQTPGQGLQFLFEYFSETQRNKGNFPGRFSGRQFSNSRSEMNVSTLELGDSALYLCASSLTGASSGNTIYFGEGSWLTVV.

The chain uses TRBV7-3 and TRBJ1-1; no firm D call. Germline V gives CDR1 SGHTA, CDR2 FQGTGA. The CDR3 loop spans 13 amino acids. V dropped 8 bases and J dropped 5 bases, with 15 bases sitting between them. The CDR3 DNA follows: TGTGCCAGCGCACGGGAAGGGCGAACTGAAGCTTTCTTT. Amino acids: CASAREGRTEAFF.

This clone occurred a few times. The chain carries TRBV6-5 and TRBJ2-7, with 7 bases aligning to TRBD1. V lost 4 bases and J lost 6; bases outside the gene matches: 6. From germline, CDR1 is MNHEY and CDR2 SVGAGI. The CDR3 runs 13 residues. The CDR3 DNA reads TGTGCCAGCAGTTTCAACAGGGGTCGCGAGCAGTACTTC. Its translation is CASSFNRGREQYF.

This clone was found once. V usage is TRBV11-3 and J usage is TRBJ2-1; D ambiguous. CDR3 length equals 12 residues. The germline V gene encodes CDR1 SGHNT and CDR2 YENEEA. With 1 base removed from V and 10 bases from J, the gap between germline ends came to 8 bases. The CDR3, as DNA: TGTGCCAGCAGCTTAGGCGCCGCAGAGCAGTTCTTC. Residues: CASSLGAAEQFF.

The CDR3 sequence is CASSLTGGAGGYEQYF. The CDR3 DNA reads as TGTGCCAGCAGCCTAACAGGGGGCGCGGGGGGTTACGAGCAGTACTTC. The genes are TRBV27 and TRBJ2-7; D may be TRBD1 (9 bases). Germline V CDR1 and CDR2: MNHEY, SMNVEV (reference sequence). Trimming cost V 6 bases and J 4 bases, with 22 bases left between them. The CDR3 is made up of 16 amino acids.

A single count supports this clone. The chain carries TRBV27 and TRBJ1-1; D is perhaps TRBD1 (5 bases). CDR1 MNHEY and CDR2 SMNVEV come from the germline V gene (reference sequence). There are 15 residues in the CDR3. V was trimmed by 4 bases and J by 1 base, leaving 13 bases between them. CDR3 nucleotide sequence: TGTGCCAGCAGTTCTTATTGGGGGGGGAACACTGAAGCTTTCTTT. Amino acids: CASSSYWGGNTEAFF.

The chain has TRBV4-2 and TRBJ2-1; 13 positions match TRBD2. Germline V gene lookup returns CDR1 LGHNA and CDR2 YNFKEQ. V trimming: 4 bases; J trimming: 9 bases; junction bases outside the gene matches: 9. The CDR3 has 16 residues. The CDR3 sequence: CASSRAGLAGVSEQFF. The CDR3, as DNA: TGTGCCAGCAGCCGAGCTGGACTAGCGGGAGTGAGTGAGCAGTTCTTC.

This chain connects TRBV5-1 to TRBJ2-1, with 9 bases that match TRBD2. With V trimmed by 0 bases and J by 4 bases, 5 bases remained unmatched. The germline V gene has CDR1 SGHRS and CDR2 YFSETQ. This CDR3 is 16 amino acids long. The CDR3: CASSLVATSGYNEQFF. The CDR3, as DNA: TGCGCCAGCAGCTTGGTCGCGACTAGCGGTTACAATGAGCAGTTCTTC.

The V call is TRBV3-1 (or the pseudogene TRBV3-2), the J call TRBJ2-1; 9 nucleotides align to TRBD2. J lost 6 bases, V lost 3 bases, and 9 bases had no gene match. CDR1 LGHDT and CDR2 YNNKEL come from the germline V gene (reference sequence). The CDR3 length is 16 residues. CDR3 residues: CASSHGGTSRVNEQFF. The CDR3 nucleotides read TGTGCCAGCAGCCATGGCGGGACTAGCCGGGTCAATGAGCAGTTCTTC.

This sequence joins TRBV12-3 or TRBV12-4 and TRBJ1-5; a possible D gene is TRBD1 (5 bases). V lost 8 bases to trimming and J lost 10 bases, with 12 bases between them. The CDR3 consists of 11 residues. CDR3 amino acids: CASGGEGPQHF. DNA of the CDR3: TGTGCCAGCGGGGGGGAGGGTCCCCAGCATTTT.

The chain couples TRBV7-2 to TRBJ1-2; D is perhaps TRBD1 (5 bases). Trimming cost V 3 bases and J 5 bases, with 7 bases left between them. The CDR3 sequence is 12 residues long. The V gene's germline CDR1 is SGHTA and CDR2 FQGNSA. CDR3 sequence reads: CASSLAGYGYTF. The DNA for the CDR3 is TGTGCCAGCAGCTTGGCAGGGTATGGCTACACCTTC.

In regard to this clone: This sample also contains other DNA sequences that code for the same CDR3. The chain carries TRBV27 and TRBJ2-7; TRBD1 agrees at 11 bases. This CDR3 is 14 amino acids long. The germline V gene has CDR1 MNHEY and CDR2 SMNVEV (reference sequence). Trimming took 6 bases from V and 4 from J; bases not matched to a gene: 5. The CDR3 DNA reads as TGTGCCAGCAGGAGGACAGGGGGCTTATACGAGCAGTACTTC. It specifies CASRRTGGLYEQYF.

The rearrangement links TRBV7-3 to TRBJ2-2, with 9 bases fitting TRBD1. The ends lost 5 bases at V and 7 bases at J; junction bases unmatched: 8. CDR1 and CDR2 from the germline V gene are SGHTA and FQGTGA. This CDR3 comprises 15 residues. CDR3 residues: CASSNRDRVDGELFF. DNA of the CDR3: TGTGCCAGCAGCAACCGGGACAGGGTTGACGGGGAGCTGTTTTTT.

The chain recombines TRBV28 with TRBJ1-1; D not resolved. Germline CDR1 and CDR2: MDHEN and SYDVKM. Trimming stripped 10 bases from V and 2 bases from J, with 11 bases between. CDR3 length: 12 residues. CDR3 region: CAIVTLNTEAFF. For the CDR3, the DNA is TGTGCCATCGTAACTCTCAACACTGAAGCTTTCTTT.

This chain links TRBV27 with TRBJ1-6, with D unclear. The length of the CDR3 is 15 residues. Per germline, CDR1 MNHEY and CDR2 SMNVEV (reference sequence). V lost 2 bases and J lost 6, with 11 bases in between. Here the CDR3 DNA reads TGTGCCAGCAGTTTAAATTCGGGGAGTAATTCACCCCTCCACTTT. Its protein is CASSLNSGSNSPLHF.

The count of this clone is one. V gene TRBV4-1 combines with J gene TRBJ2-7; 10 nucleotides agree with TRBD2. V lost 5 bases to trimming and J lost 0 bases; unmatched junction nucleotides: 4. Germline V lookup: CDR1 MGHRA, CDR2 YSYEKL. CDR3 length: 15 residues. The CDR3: CASSSWTSGSYEQYF. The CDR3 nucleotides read TGCGCCAGCAGCTCCTGGACTAGCGGCTCCTACGAGCAGTACTTC.